Listed below are T cell receptor beta chains from one sample, sequenced in a study of OX40 agonist ivuxolimab in advanced cancers. Generated by immunoSEQ multiplex PCR, the TCRdb table keeps only in-frame clones and is missing some. Of 54,000 or so clones listed, approximately 80% are singletons. Here the sequenced sample was CD4+ or CD8+ T cells sorted from blood, taken in a trial of the OX40 agonist ivuxolimab. All receptors come from an adult with an advanced solid tumor such as melanoma, head and neck, liver or kidney cancer. Both conserved end residues are part of each CDR3. A D gene is named only where the DNA matches it firmly. A clone size is listed for some rows: how often the clone was seen (once, few, many), or a class if it is expanded.

length: 14; J: TRBJ2-2; D: -; V: TRBV28; size: -; CDR3: CASSGPGNTGELFF; DNA: TGTGCCTCCTCGGGGCCAGGAAACACCGGGGAGCTGTTTTTT
length: 11; J: TRBJ2-7; D: -; V: TRBV27; size: -; CDR3: CASSGPYEQYF; DNA: TGTGCCAGCAGCGGCCCCTACGAGCAGTACTTC
length: 16; J: TRBJ1-1; D: -; V: TRBV23-1; size: -; CDR3: CARRPPSTALNTEAFF; DNA: TGCGCCAGGAGGCCCCCTTCGACGGCGTTGAACACTGAAGCTTTCTTT
length: 13; J: TRBJ2-5; D: -; V: TRBV11-1; size: -; CDR3: CASSLGNEETQYF; DNA: TGTGCCAGCAGCTTAGGGAATGAAGAGACCCAGTACTTC
length: 13; J: TRBJ2-7; D: TRBD1; V: TRBV28; size: -; CDR3: CASRPNNRGQQYF; DNA: TGTGCCAGCAGACCTAACAACAGGGGGCAACAGTACTTC
length: 13; J: TRBJ2-2; D: TRBD1; V: TRBV29-1; size: -; CDR3: CSGRGQGYAELFF; DNA: TGCAGCGGGAGGGGACAGGGTTACGCGGAGCTGTTTTTT
length: 12; J: TRBJ2-3; D: -; V: TRBV5-5; size: -; CDR3: CASSMLDDTQYF; DNA: TGTGCCAGCAGCATGCTGGATGATACGCAGTATTTT
length: 14; J: TRBJ2-4; D: TRBD1; V: TRBV28; size: once; CDR3: CASRPGQGGNIQYF; DNA: TGTGCCAGCAGACCGGGACAGGGTGGGAACATTCAGTACTTC
length: 15; J: TRBJ2-2; D: TRBD1; V: TRBV5-1; size: -; CDR3: CASSWTGGNTGELFF; DNA: TGCGCCAGCAGCTGGACAGGCGGCAACACCGGGGAGCTGTTTTTT
length: 14; J: TRBJ1-6; D: -; V: TRBV6-5; size: -; CDR3: CASSARGRNSPLHF; DNA: TGTGCCAGCAGCGCCAGGGGACGTAATTCACCCCTCCACTTT
length: 15; J: TRBJ2-5; D: -; V: TRBV18; size: -; CDR3: CASSLSGLGQETQYF; DNA: TGTGCCAGCTCACTGAGCGGGTTGGGCCAAGAGACCCAGTACTTC